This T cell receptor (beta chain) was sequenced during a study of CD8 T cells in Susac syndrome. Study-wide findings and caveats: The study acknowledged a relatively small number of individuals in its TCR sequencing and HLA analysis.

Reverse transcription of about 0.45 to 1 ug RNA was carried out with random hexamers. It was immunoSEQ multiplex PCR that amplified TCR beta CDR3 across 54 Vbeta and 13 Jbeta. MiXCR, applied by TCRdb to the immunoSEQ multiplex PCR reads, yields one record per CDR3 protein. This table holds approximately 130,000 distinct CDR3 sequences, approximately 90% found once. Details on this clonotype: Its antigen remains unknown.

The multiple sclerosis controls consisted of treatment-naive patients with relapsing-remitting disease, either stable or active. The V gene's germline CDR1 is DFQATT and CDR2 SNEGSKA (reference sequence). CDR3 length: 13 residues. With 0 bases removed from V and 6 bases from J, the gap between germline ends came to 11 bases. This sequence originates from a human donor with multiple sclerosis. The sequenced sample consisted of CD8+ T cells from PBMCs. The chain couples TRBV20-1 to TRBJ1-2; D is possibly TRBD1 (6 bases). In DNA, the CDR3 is TGCAGTGCTAGAGACACAGGGTACGATGGCTACACCTTC. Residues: CSARDTGYDGYTF.